This T cell receptor (beta chain) was sequenced during a study of T-cell memory formation after mild COVID-19. This clonotype was counted many times. The germline gives CDR1 SGHTA, CDR2 FQGNSA. V lost 2 bases, J lost 5 bases, and 13 bases lay in between. This CDR3 has 14 amino acids. TCRdb redid the calling of the 5' RACE reads with MiXCR, one entry per CDR3 protein. This table holds roughly 400,000 distinct CDR3 sequences, 24% found once. The receptor was isolated from an adult woman who had mild COVID-19 (a few samples of this study predate the infection). Cell type and time point are not known. The sequenced sample was PBMCs or a T cell subset sorted from them (not recorded which). The chain joins TRBV7-2 to TRBJ2-7, with D perhaps matching TRBD1 or TRBD2 (6 bases each). This chain's CDR3 is CASSLSPGANEQYF. In DNA form, the CDR3 reads TGTGCCAGCAGCTTAAGTCCGGGGGCGAACGAGCAGTACTTC.